These 19 T cell receptor beta chains came from one sample sequenced in a study of T-cell reconstitution after alpha-beta-depleted transplantation in children. During its preparation, the TCRbeta library received unique molecular identifiers. MiXCR was run by TCRdb on the PCR reads, yielding one entry per CDR3 protein. In the table there are about 500,000 distinct CDR3 sequences, about 10% of which are singletons. Material: PBMCs, mostly from graft donor cells, obtained 180 days after TCRalphabeta/CD19-depleted stem cell transplant. The receptors stem from a female patient between 2 and 15 years old who had a stem cell transplant for aplastic anemia, so the T cells may come from the graft donor.

The chain combines TRBV7-2 with TRBJ1-1; D gene ambiguous. Trimming cost V 5 bases and J 1 base, with 8 bases left between them. This CDR3 is 13 amino acids long. Germline V gene data show CDR1 as SGHTA and CDR2 as FQGNSA. CDR3 sequence reads: CASSGNSNTEAFF. For the CDR3, the DNA is TGTGCCAGCAGCGGAAACTCGAACACTGAAGCTTTCTTT.

The rearrangement links TRBV11-1 to TRBJ2-4; the D gene is possibly TRBD2 (6 bases). The CDR3 has 18 residues. From germline, CDR1 is SGHAT and CDR2 FQDESV (reference sequence). Between the trimmed V and J ends, which lost 1 base and 1 base, there was a span of 17 bases. The CDR3 nucleotides are TGTGCCAGCAGCTTAGGGGGAGGCACCCGGGTTGCCAAAAACATTCAGTACTTC. Translated, it gives CASSLGGGTRVAKNIQYF.

The chain couples TRBV5-5 to TRBJ1-2; D ambiguous. Germline CDR1 is SGHKS and CDR2 is YYEKEE (reference sequence). The CDR3 totals 13 residues. Trimming took off 2 bases at V and 6 bases at J, with 11 bases between the two ends. CDR3 in amino acids: CASSLIDGDGYTF. The CDR3 region has the DNA TGTGCCAGCAGCTTAATTGACGGAGATGGCTACACCTTC.

The chain combines TRBV27 with TRBJ2-7; 7 nucleotides line up with TRBD1. V trimming: 6 bases; J trimming: 4 bases; junction bases outside the gene matches: 9. This CDR3 region has 14 residues. CDR1 is MNHEY, CDR2 SMNVEV, per germline (reference sequence). CDR3 bases: TGTGCCAGCAGCTCAGCCGGGACAGTATACGAGCAGTACGTC. The encoded protein is CASSSAGTVYEQYV.

This clonotype turned up a few times. The chain uses TRBV28 and TRBJ1-5; TRBD1 agrees at 7 bases. The CDR3 is 14 residues long. CDR1 is MDHEN and CDR2 is SYDVKM in the germline V gene. V trimming: 6 bases; J trimming: 5 bases; junction bases outside the gene matches: 7. The CDR3 reads CASRTGEKDQPQHF. The CDR3 DNA sequence: TGTGCCAGCAGAACAGGGGAAAAGGATCAGCCCCAGCATTTT. Together with reference TRBV28 and TRBJ1-5, the CDR3 gives the full variable domain: DVKVTQSSRYLVKRTGEKVFLECVQDMDHENMFWYRQDPGLGLRLIYFSYDVKMKEKGDIPEGYSVSREKKERFSLILESASTNQTSMYLCASRTGEKDQPQHFGDGTRLSIL.

The gene calls are TRBV3-1 and TRBJ2-7; possibly TRBD2 for D (6 bases). The germline V gene encodes CDR1 LGHDT and CDR2 YNNKEL (reference sequence). The CDR3 runs 13 residues. V shed 0 bases and J shed 6 bases, with 9 bases lying between them. The DNA for the CDR3 is TGTGCCAGCAGCCAAGATCGGGGAGGCGAGCAGTACTTC. It yields the protein CASSQDRGGEQYF.

This clonotype showed up just a few times. The V call is TRBV20-1, the J call TRBJ2-1, with 7 nucleotides matching TRBD1. Germline loops: CDR1 DFQATT, CDR2 SNEGSKA (reference sequence). This CDR3 comprises 12 residues. The V and J ends lost 0 bases and 15 bases, in that order; junction bases with no gene match: 8. The CDR3 DNA reads as TGCAGTGCTAGAGACCGGGACAGCGCAGGGTTCTTC. It translates to CSARDRDSAGFF.

The chain is built from TRBV7-2 and TRBJ2-5, with 9 bases identical to TRBD2. Losses at the gene ends were 0 bases for V and 9 bases for J; bases not matched to a gene: 11. The germline CDR1 and CDR2 sequences are SGHTA and FQGNSA. This CDR3 region has 16 residues. CDR3 nucleotide sequence: TGTGCCAGCAGCTTAGCCGGCGGGAGGGCATCGTCGCCCCAGTACTTC. It yields the protein CASSLAGGRASSPQYF.

This chain links TRBV4-1 with TRBJ2-7; TRBD1 agrees at 7 bases. The germline CDR1 and CDR2 sequences are MGHRA and YSYEKL. Losses at the gene ends were 1 base for V and 3 bases for J; bases not matched to a gene: 9. The CDR3 contains 16 residues. As DNA, the CDR3 is TGCGCCAGCAGCCAAGTCGGTCAGGGGGTAGTCTACGAGCAGTACGTC. Protein: CASSQVGQGVVYEQYV.

In this sample, this clonotype turned up once. The chain has TRBV20-1 and TRBJ2-5, with 8 bases lining up with TRBD2. Trimming cost V 3 bases and J 7 bases; bases outside gene matches: 13. There are 15 residues in the CDR3. Germline V lookup: CDR1 DFQATT, CDR2 SNEGSKA (reference sequence). The CDR3 DNA reads as TGCAGTGCTAGCCGGGAGGGAGCACTAGCTGTGACCCAGTACTTC. This sequence encodes CSASREGALAVTQYF.

A single count supports this clonotype. The chain carries TRBV15 and TRBJ2-1, with TRBD2 identical over 10 bases. The CDR3 runs to 16 residues. The germline V gene has CDR1 LNHNV and CDR2 YYDKDF (reference sequence). Germline trimming cut 0 bases from V and 5 bases from J; bases unmatched to any gene: 4. The DNA for the CDR3 is TGTGCCACCAGCAGAGATCTCACTAGCGGGAACAATGAGCAGTTCTTC. Translation: CATSRDLTSGNNEQFF. Combining the CDR3 with reference TRBV15 and TRBJ2-1 gives the whole variable domain DAMVIQNPRYQVTQFGKPVTLSCSQTLNHNVMYWYQQKSSQAPKLLFHYYDKDFNNEADTPDNFQSRRPNTSFCFLDIRSPGLGDTAMYLCATSRDLTSGNNEQFFGPGTRLTVL.

This clonotype has only one observation. The CDR3 protein is CASSQVLGPSSYEQYF. In nucleotides, the CDR3 is TGTGCCAGCAGCCAAGTCTTGGGCCCATCCTCCTACGAGCAGTACTTC. This chain uses TRBV4-2 with TRBJ2-7; D call uncertain. Per germline, CDR1 LGHNA and CDR2 YNFKEQ. Trimming removed 1 base at V and 0 bases at J, with 13 bases between. CDR3 length: 16 residues.

At least ten counts were recorded for this clonotype. The chain has TRBV27 and TRBJ2-7; TRBD2 aligns across 8 bases. Per germline, CDR1 MNHEY and CDR2 SMNVEV (reference sequence). The ends lost 3 bases at V and 0 bases at J; junction bases unmatched: 7. CDR3 length: 16 amino acids. The chain's CDR3 is CASSFSREGSSYEQYF. Written as DNA, the CDR3 is TGTGCCAGCAGTTTTAGTCGGGAGGGGAGCTCCTACGAGCAGTACTTC.

The chain links TRBV12-3 or TRBV12-4 to TRBJ2-2, with 10 bases aligning to TRBD1. The length of the CDR3 is 16 residues. V lost 6 bases and J lost 3; bases outside the gene matches: 7. The CDR3 is CASSLRDRGYTGELFF. The CDR3 DNA is TGTGCCAGCAGCCTCCGGGACAGGGGATACACCGGGGAGCTGTTTTTT.

This clonotype was observed a handful of times. The V gene is TRBV25-1, the J gene TRBJ2-1; unclear D gene. The CDR3 length is 12 residues. CDR1 is MGHDK and CDR2 is SYGVNS in the germline V gene. Trimming took off 4 bases at V and 6 bases at J, with 7 bases between the two ends. CDR3: CASSGVRNEQFF. CDR3 DNA sequence: TGTGCCAGCAGTGGGGTCCGCAATGAGCAGTTCTTC. The full variable domain, in which reference TRBV25-1 and TRBJ2-1 provide the parts outside the CDR3, is EADIYQTPRYLVIGTGKKITLECSQTMGHDKMYWYQQDPGMELHLIHYSYGVNSTEKGDLSSESTVSRIRTEHFPLTLESARPSHTSQYLCASSGVRNEQFFGPGTRLTVL.

This chain joins TRBV24-1 and TRBJ2-5; weak D call: TRBD1 (5 bases). Trimming took off 4 bases at V and 5 bases at J, with 10 bases between the two ends. CDR1 is KGHDR and CDR2 is SFDVKD in the germline V gene. This CDR3 contains 13 residues. The CDR3: CATSEGRRETQYF. CDR3 nucleotide sequence: TGTGCCACCAGTGAGGGGCGAAGGGAGACCCAGTACTTC.

The table lists this clonotype with a few counts. The chain combines TRBV6-1 with TRBJ2-1, with D possibly TRBD1 on 5 matching bases. Germline CDR1 MNHNS, CDR2 SASEGT. The CDR3 length is 12 residues. Trimming cost V 9 bases and J 4 bases, with 10 bases left between them. The CDR3 DNA reads as TGTGCCAGTCGATCAGGGTACAATGAGCAGTTCTTC. It is translated as CASRSGYNEQFF.

This chain connects TRBV10-3 to TRBJ2-4; TRBD1 matches at 7 bases. The CDR3 consists of 15 residues. Germline values: CDR1 ENHRY, CDR2 SYGVKD. Unmatched junction bases numbered 0, after V lost 0 bases and J lost 1 base. The CDR3 reads CAISESGQAKNIQYF. The CDR3 DNA reads as TGTGCCATCAGTGAGTCGGGACAGGCCAAAAACATTCAGTACTTC.

This clonotype was seen more than once but under ten times. The chain uses TRBV9 and TRBJ2-7; either TRBD1 or TRBD2 may supply D (5 bases each). Trimming removed 0 bases from V and 2 bases from J, with 9 bases in between. The germline gives CDR1 SGDLS, CDR2 YYNGEE. CDR3 length: 14 residues. The CDR3 sequence: CASSVEQGPYEQYV. Here the CDR3 DNA reads TGTGCCAGCAGCGTAGAGCAGGGACCCTACGAGCAGTACGTC.